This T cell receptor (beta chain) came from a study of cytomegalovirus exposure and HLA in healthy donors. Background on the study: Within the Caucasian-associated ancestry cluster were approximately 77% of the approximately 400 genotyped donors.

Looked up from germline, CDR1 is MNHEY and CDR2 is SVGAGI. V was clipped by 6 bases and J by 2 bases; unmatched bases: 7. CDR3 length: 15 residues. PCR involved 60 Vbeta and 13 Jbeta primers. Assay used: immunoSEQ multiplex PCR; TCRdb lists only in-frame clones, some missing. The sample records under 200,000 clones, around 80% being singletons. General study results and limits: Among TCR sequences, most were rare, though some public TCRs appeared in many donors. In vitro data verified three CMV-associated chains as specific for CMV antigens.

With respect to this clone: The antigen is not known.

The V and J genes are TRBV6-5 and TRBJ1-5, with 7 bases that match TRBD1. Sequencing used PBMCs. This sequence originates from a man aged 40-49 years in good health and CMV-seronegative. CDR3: CASSPSQGGNQPQHF. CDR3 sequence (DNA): TGTGCCAGCAGCCCCTCCCAGGGGGGCAATCAGCCCCAGCATTTT.